This T cell receptor beta chain was recorded in a study of cytomegalovirus exposure and HLA in healthy donors. Trimming at V came to 0 bases and at J to 1 base, leaving 4 bases not matched to a gene. The CDR3 loop spans 16 amino acids. Germline V gene data show CDR1 as SGHRS and CDR2 as YFSETQ. Researchers ran the PCR with 60 Vbeta and 13 Jbeta primers. As handled by the study authors: In a later analysis, of approximately 81 million unique beta chains, roughly 9.9 million appeared in at least two donors. Generated by immunoSEQ multiplex PCR, the TCRdb table keeps only in-frame clones and is missing some. V and J calls and clone size are those listed in that table; D and trimming were worked out from the DNA. The table lists 80,000 to 100,000 clones, 79% of them singletons. As concerns this clone: As yet, its antigen is unknown.

General study findings and limits: In a later analysis, a missense DCLRE1C variant was linked to TCR beta V- and J-gene trimming.

The sequence derives from a male donor in good health and CMV-seropositive. Sequences were obtained from PBMCs. The chain recombines TRBV5-1 with TRBJ1-1, with TRBD1 matching over 9 bases. DNA for the CDR3: TGCGCCAGCAGCTTGGACAGGGGGCTGGAGAACACTGAAGCTTTCTTT. Translation gives CASSLDRGLENTEAFF.